These 26 T cell receptor beta chains originate from one sample sequenced in a study of hypomethylating agent response in myelodysplastic syndrome. Data came from immunoSEQ multiplex PCR; TCRdb stores just in-frame clones and leaves some out. The sample shows about 10,000 clones, 75% to 85% of them seen only once. Source: bone marrow, taken before or after starting hypomethylating agent treatment for myelodysplastic syndrome (not recorded which). The receptors derive from a human donor with myelodysplastic syndrome.

This sequence joins TRBV27 and TRBJ2-7; 7 positions agree with TRBD2. V lost 5 bases and J lost 5; bases outside the gene matches: 3. This CDR3 spans 12 amino acids. The germline CDR1 and CDR2 sequences are MNHEY and SMNVEV (reference sequence). CDR3 sequence: CASSRGVDEQYF. The CDR3 coding sequence is TGTGCCAGCAGTCGGGGGGTAGACGAGCAGTACTTC.

This chain uses TRBV11-2 with TRBJ2-7; D not resolved. Germline V gene lookup returns CDR1 SGHAT and CDR2 FQNNGV. Trimming took 4 bases from V and 3 from J, leaving 22 bases between them. This CDR3 is 17 amino acids long. CDR3 loop: CASSSKVAGTTFYEQYF. In DNA form, the CDR3 reads TGTGCCAGCAGCTCCAAGGTAGCCGGTACGACTTTCTACGAGCAGTACTTC. The variable domain in full, with the rest retrieved from reference TRBV11-2 and TRBJ2-7, is EAGVAQSPRYKIIEKRQSVAFWCNPISGHATLYWYQQILGQGPKLLIQFQNNGVVDDSQLPKDRFSAERLKGVDSTLKIQPAKLEDSAVYLCASSSKVAGTTFYEQYFGPGTRLTVT.

The chain couples TRBV5-1 to TRBJ2-7; TRBD2 is a possible D gene (5 bases). The CDR3 extends over 14 amino acids. In germline, CDR1 is SGHRS, CDR2 YFSETQ. V was shortened by 0 bases and J by 5 bases, with 12 bases between the two germline ends. The DNA of the CDR3 is TGCGCCAGCAGCTTGGCGGGGTTTGCCGACGAGCAGTACTTC. This codes for CASSLAGFADEQYF.

The rearrangement uses TRBV7-3 and TRBJ2-1; 16 positions match TRBD2. CDR1 is SGHTA, CDR2 FQGTGA, per germline. The V and J ends lost 1 base and 8 bases, in that order; junction bases with no gene match: 11. The CDR3 spans 19 residues. Written as DNA, the CDR3 is TGTGCCAGCAGCTTAATACCCCGAGGGACTAGCGGGGGGGCCTATGAGCAGTTCTTC. This gives the protein CASSLIPRGTSGGAYEQFF.

CDR3 region: CAWSVYSRLRGKGKGYEQYF. The CDR3, as DNA: TGTGCCTGGAGTGTATACTCGAGGTTGAGGGGGAAGGGTAAGGGTTACGAGCAGTACTTC. The chain recombines TRBV30 with TRBJ2-7, with TRBD1 as a possible D gene (6 bases). Germline CDR1 is GTSNPN and CDR2 is SVGIG (reference sequence). Trimming removed 0 bases from V and 4 bases from J, with 31 bases in between. CDR3 length: 20 residues.

This clone was seen a single time. The chain combines TRBV5-4 with TRBJ2-2; tentatively, D is TRBD2 (6 bases). Germline V CDR1 and CDR2: SGHNT, YYREEE (reference sequence). The CDR3 has 16 residues. V lost 4 bases to trimming and J lost 2 bases, with 15 bases between them. The CDR3 loop reads CASSGLDYPNTGELFF. CDR3 coding DNA: TGTGCCAGCAGCGGTTTGGACTACCCTAACACCGGGGAGCTGTTTTTT.

V and J are TRBV6-5 and TRBJ1-1; D gene uncertain. CDR1 and CDR2 from the germline V gene are MNHEY and SVGAGI. V was trimmed by 6 bases and J by 1 base, leaving 9 bases between them. This CDR3 is 13 amino acids long. CDR3 residues: CASRLQQNTEAFF. In DNA form, the CDR3 reads TGTGCCAGCAGACTTCAACAGAACACTGAAGCTTTCTTT.

The rearrangement uses TRBV6-6 and TRBJ2-2; no definite D call. This CDR3 contains 12 residues. The germline V and J ends were trimmed by 7 bases and 5 bases, with 8 bases remaining between them. Per germline, CDR1 MNHNY and CDR2 SVGAGI (reference sequence). CDR3: CASMLGTGELFF. In DNA form, the CDR3 reads TGTGCCAGCATGCTAGGGACCGGGGAGCTGTTTTTT.

This sequence joins TRBV27 and TRBJ1-2; 12 bases align to TRBD1. CDR3 length: 13 amino acids. The ends lost 9 bases at V and 8 bases at J; junction bases unmatched: 7. Per the germline V gene, CDR1 is MNHEY and CDR2 is SMNVEV (reference sequence). The CDR3 loop reads CASQTGTGGGYTF. CDR3 nucleotide sequence: TGTGCCAGTCAGACCGGGACAGGGGGCGGCTACACCTTC.

This chain links TRBV5-1 with TRBJ2-5, with D maybe TRBD1 (5 bases). CDR1 and CDR2 (germline): SGHRS, YFSETQ. The CDR3 spans 14 residues. Trimming stripped 4 bases from V and 1 base from J, with 11 bases between. The CDR3 is CASSGKGPQETQYF. The DNA of the CDR3 is TGCGCCAGCAGCGGCAAGGGGCCCCAAGAGACCCAGTACTTC.

The gene calls are TRBV6-1 and TRBJ1-2; the D gene is possibly TRBD1 (5 bases). V was shortened by 0 bases and J by 3 bases, with 11 bases between the two germline ends. The CDR3 contains 15 residues. Germline V gives CDR1 MNHNS, CDR2 SASEGT. The CDR3 reads CASSEAGGAYYGYTF. The CDR3 region has the DNA TGTGCCAGCAGTGAAGCCGGAGGGGCCTACTATGGCTACACCTTC.

This clone has a single count. This chain connects TRBV6-6 to TRBJ1-1; no clear D gene. Germline lookup yields CDR1 MNHNY and CDR2 SVGAGI (reference sequence). V was pared by 4 bases and J by 0 bases, with 9 bases between. There are 14 residues in the CDR3. In nucleotides, the CDR3 is TGTGCCAGCAGTTTGGGCAGTTTGAACACTGAAGCTTTCTTT. It yields the protein CASSLGSLNTEAFF.

This chain connects TRBV4-2 to TRBJ2-3; 10 nucleotides agree with TRBD2. The CDR3 runs to 19 residues. Germline lookup yields CDR1 LGHNA and CDR2 YNFKEQ. The V gene end was trimmed by 1 base and the J gene end by 1 base; junction bases not matched to a gene: 11. This CDR3 reads CASSQGGLAGVYGTDTQYF. The CDR3 bases are TGTGCCAGCAGCCAAGGGGGGCTAGCGGGAGTATACGGCACAGATACGCAGTATTTT.

The chain links TRBV30 to TRBJ1-2; no firm D call. Trimming took off 5 bases at V and 3 bases at J, with 10 bases between the two ends. The germline V gene encodes CDR1 GTSNPN and CDR2 SVGIG (reference sequence). CDR3 length: 12 amino acids. CDR3 in DNA: TGTGCCTGGGCCAATTTGGACTATGGCTACACCTTC. Its translation: CAWANLDYGYTF.

The rearrangement links TRBV19 to TRBJ2-7; 8 positions match TRBD2. The CDR3 length is 15 residues. The germline CDR1 and CDR2 sequences are LNHDA and SQIVND (reference sequence). Trimming took 3 bases from V and 5 from J; bases not matched to a gene: 9. CDR3 in DNA: TGTGCCAGTAGTATCCTGCTTAGCGGGACGCACGAGCAGTACTTC. Residues: CASSILLSGTHEQYF.

The chain employs TRBV4-1 and TRBJ2-5; D unclear. V shed 1 base and J shed 5 bases, with 8 bases lying between them. This CDR3 has 13 amino acids. Germline values: CDR1 MGHRA, CDR2 YSYEKL. The CDR3, as DNA: TGCGCCAGCAGCCAAGGCGGATTGGAGACCCAGTACTTC. This translates into CASSQGGLETQYF.

This chain links TRBV6-6 with TRBJ2-3; the D gene is possibly TRBD2 (6 bases). CDR3 length: 13 residues. The V gene lost 7 bases and the J gene lost 5 bases, with 13 bases spanning the gap. Per germline, CDR1 MNHNY and CDR2 SVGAGI (reference sequence). CDR3 residues: CASKAGMRDTQYF. As DNA, the CDR3 is TGTGCCAGCAAGGCGGGAATGAGAGATACGCAGTATTTT.

This chain joins TRBV6-5 and TRBJ1-5, with TRBD1 identical over 7 bases. With V trimmed by 6 bases and J by 1 base, 6 bases remained unmatched. CDR1 and CDR2 from the germline V gene are MNHEY and SVGAGI. The CDR3 totals 15 residues. The CDR3 protein is CASRRAGGSNQPQHF. CDR3 nucleotide sequence: TGTGCCAGCAGACGTGCAGGGGGGAGCAATCAGCCCCAGCATTTT.

The rearrangement links TRBV19 to TRBJ2-1; 8 bases align to TRBD1. V dropped 1 base and J dropped 8; count of bases not matched to a gene: 4. CDR1 is LNHDA, CDR2 SQIVND, per germline (reference sequence). This CDR3 spans 14 amino acids. CDR3 in amino acids: CASSIVNRGDEQFF. Here the CDR3 DNA reads TGTGCCAGTAGTATAGTCAACAGGGGGGATGAGCAGTTCTTC.

In this sample, this clone turned up once. The chain joins TRBV5-1 to TRBJ2-1; 12 nucleotides agree with TRBD1. V was clipped by 4 bases and J by 9 bases; unmatched bases: 8. The CDR3 is 15 residues long. Germline V CDR1 and CDR2: SGHRS, YFSETQ. The CDR3 DNA reads TGCGCCAGCAGCCCCGGGACAGGGGGCTCAGGTGAGCAGTTCTTC. Translation gives CASSPGTGGSGEQFF.

The rearrangement links TRBV30 to TRBJ1-1, with D possibly matching TRBD1 (5 bases). This CDR3 spans 11 amino acids. Germline assignment: CDR1 GTSNPN and CDR2 SVGIG (reference sequence). V was trimmed by 7 bases and J by 6 bases, leaving 12 bases between them. The CDR3 bases are TGTGCCTCCTGGGGGGGGGCTGAAGCTTTCTTT. Its protein is CASWGGAEAFF.

The V call is TRBV4-1, the J call TRBJ2-1; no firm D call. V was trimmed by 0 bases and J by 0 bases, leaving 15 bases between them. In germline, CDR1 is MGHRA, CDR2 YSYEKL. This CDR3 is built from 18 residues. The CDR3 spells CASSQDSGGEASYNEQFF. The CDR3 region has the DNA TGCGCCAGCAGCCAAGACTCGGGTGGTGAGGCCTCCTACAATGAGCAGTTCTTC.

The chain has TRBV10-2 and TRBJ2-7, with 8 bases that match TRBD2. The CDR3 contains 16 residues. Germline values: CDR1 WSHSY, CDR2 SAAADI. The V and J ends lost 7 bases and 0 bases, in that order; junction bases with no gene match: 11. This CDR3 is CASTRGLAGPSYEQYF. In nucleotides, the CDR3 is TGCGCCAGCACCAGAGGGCTAGCGGGCCCCTCCTACGAGCAGTACTTC.

J is TRBJ2-1 and V is TRBV7-8; the D gene is possibly TRBD2 (5 bases). The CDR3 consists of 12 residues. Germline CDR1 reads SGHVS; CDR2 reads FQNEAQ. V dropped 8 bases and J dropped 9 bases, with 14 bases sitting between them. The CDR3: CASRPSEGEQFF. In DNA form, the CDR3 reads TGTGCCAGCCGCCCGAGCGAGGGTGAGCAGTTCTTC.

CDR3 in DNA: TGTGCCAGCAGCCAAGACCAGGGGGCAAATGGCTACACCTTC. This gives the protein CASSQDQGANGYTF. The chain couples TRBV4-2 to TRBJ1-2; 8 bases agree with TRBD1. With 0 bases clipped from V and 6 bases from J, the junction kept 3 bases outside the gene matches. The CDR3 runs 14 residues. Germline V gene sequence: CDR1 LGHNA, CDR2 YNFKEQ.

This clone occurred a few times. The V call is TRBV4-1, the J call TRBJ2-2; tentatively, D is TRBD2 (6 bases). Germline V CDR1 and CDR2: MGHRA, YSYEKL. The V end lost 4 bases, the J end lost 0 bases, and 12 bases lay between the germline ends. The CDR3 covers 16 residues. The CDR3 reads CASSPRAGPNTGELFF. For the CDR3, the DNA is TGCGCCAGCAGCCCCCGGGCGGGACCGAACACCGGGGAGCTGTTTTTT.